The TCR beta chain described here comes from a study of cytomegalovirus exposure and HLA in healthy donors. Looking at the study overall: An earlier analysis found some 120 million unique TCR beta sequences from about 190 million T cells.

With respect to this clone: What it binds is unknown.

General observations from the study: HLA-A and HLA-B allele assignments for most subjects were reportedly predicted accurately using TCR beta sequences. Common viral pathogens (according to a later analysis) appeared linked to several of the most significant clusters.

CDR3 size: 15 residues. V shed 0 bases and J 3 bases; nucleotides not matched to a gene: 3. Looked up from germline, CDR1 is LNHNV and CDR2 is YYDKDF (reference sequence). With 60 Vbeta and 13 Jbeta primers, the PCR was carried out. In the original workflow: Later, an analysis found some 80 million unique TCR beta chains, and approximately 10 million of these were shared. Profiling relied on immunoSEQ multiplex PCR, and the TCRdb table lists in-frame clones only, not all of them. That table supplies the V and J calls and clone size; D and trimming were determined from the DNA. The sample has under 200,000 clones; around 79% are singletons.

V usage is TRBV15 and J usage is TRBJ2-3, with 7 nucleotides matching TRBD1. This TCR was sampled from a woman between 35 and 50 years old in good health and CMV-seronegative. Input material: PBMCs. In DNA form, the CDR3 reads TGTGCCACCAGCAGAGAGCCCAGGGGGACAGATACGCAGTATTTT. It specifies CATSREPRGTDTQYF.